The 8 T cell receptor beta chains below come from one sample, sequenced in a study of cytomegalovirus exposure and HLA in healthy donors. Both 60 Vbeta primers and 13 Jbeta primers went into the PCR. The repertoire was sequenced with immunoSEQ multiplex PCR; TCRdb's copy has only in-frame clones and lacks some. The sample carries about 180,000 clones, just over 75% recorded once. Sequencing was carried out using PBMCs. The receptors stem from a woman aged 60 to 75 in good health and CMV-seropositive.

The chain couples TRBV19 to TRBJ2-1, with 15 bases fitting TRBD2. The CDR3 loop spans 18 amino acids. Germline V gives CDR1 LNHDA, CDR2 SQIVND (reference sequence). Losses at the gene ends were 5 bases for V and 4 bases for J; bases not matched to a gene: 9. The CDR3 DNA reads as TGTGCCAGTAGTGCGGGACTAGCGGGGGGCCGATTTTACAATGAGCAGTTCTTC. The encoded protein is CASSAGLAGGRFYNEQFF.

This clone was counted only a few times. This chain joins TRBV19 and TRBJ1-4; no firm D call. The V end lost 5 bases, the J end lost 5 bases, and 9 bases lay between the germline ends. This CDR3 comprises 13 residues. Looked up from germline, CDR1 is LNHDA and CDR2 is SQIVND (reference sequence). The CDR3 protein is CASSGPMNEKLFF. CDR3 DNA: TGTGCCAGTAGTGGCCCCATGAATGAAAAACTGTTTTTT.

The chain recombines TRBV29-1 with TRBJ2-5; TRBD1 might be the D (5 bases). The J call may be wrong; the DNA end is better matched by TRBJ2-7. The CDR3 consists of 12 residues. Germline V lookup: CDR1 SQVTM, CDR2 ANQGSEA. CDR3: CSVDQGGNEQYF. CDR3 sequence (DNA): TGCAGCGTTGATCAGGGTGGAAACGAGCAGTACTTC.

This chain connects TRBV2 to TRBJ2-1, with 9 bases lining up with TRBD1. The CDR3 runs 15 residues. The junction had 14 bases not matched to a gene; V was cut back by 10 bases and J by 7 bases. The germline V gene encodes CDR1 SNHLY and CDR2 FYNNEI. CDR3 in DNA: TGTGCCATCAATAAGCCTCGGGACAGGGTAAATGAGCAGTTCTTC. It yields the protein CAINKPRDRVNEQFF. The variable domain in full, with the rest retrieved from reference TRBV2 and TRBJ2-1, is EPEVTQTPSHQVTQMGQEVILRCVPISNHLYFYWYRQILGQKVEFLVSFYNNEISEKSEIFDDQFSVERPDGSNFTLKIRSTKLEDSAMYFCAINKPRDRVNEQFFGPGTRLTVL.

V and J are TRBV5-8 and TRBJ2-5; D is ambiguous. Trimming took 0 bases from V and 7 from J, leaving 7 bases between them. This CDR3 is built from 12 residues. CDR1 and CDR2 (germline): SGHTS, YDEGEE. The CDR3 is CASSLAVATQYF. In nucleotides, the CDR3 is TGTGCCAGCAGCTTGGCAGTGGCGACCCAGTACTTC.

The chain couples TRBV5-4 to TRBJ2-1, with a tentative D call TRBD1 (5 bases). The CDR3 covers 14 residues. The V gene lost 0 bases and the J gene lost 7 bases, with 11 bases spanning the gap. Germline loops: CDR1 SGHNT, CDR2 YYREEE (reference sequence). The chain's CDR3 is CASSLVTVGNEQFF. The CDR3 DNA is TGTGCCAGCAGCTTGGTGACAGTAGGGAATGAGCAGTTCTTC.

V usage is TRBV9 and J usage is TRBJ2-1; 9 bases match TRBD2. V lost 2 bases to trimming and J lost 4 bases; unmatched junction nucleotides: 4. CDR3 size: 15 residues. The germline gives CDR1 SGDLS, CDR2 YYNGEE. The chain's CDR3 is CASSVSGGSYNEQFF. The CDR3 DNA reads TGTGCCAGCAGCGTTAGCGGGGGCTCATACAATGAGCAGTTCTTC. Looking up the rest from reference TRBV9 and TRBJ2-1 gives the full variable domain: DSGVTQTPKHLITATGQRVTLRCSPRSGDLSVYWYQQSLDQGLQFLIQYYNGEERAKGNILERFSAQQFPDLHSELNLSSLELGDSALYFCASSVSGGSYNEQFFGPGTRLTVL.

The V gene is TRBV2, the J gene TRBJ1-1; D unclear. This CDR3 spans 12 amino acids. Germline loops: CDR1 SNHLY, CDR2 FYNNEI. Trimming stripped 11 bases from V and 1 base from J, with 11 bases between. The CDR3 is CAGGPKNTEAFF. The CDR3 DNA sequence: TGTGCCGGAGGCCCGAAGAACACTGAAGCTTTCTTT.